The clone carrying this T cell receptor beta chain has only one observation. Patients at the Seattle site were enrolled during active infection and followed longitudinally. This specimen belongs to a study of blood T cell repertoires in COVID-19. The ends were cut back, 2 bases at V and 7 bases at J, with 14 bases in the middle. This CDR3 contains 14 residues. Germline CDR1 and CDR2: ENHRY and SYGVKD. Original analysis: Reference gene primers were amplified, and this amplification served to estimate nucleated cell counts. Sequencing used immunoSEQ multiplex PCR; TCRdb keeps in-frame clones, though not all of them. The V and J calls and clone size are taken from that table; D and trimming were inferred from the DNA. The data hold roughly 30,000 clones, with 85% to 95% observed a single time.

Source material: peripheral blood. The clonotype was recovered from a woman in her seventies with COVID-19, enrolled during active disease. The rearrangement uses TRBV10-3 and TRBJ1-2, with a tentative D call TRBD1 (6 bases). The DNA for the CDR3 is TGTGCCATCAGTGAGGACAGGCCTGGGGGTGGCTACACCTTC. Translated: CAISEDRPGGGYTF.